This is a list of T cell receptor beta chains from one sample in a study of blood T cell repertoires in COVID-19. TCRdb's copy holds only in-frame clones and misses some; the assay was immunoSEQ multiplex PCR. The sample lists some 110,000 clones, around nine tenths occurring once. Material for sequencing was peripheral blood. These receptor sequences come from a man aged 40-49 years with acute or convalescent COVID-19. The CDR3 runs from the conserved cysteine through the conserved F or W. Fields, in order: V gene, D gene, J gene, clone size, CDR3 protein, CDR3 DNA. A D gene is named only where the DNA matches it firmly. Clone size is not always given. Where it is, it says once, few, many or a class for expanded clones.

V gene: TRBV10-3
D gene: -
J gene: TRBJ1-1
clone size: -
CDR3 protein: CATAEGTEAFF
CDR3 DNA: TGTGCCACGGCTGAGGGCACTGAAGCTTTCTTT

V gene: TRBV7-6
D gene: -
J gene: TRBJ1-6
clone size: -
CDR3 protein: CASSLEPEGSYNSPLHF
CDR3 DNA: TGTGCCAGCAGCTTAGAGCCCGAGGGCTCCTATAATTCACCCCTCCACTTT

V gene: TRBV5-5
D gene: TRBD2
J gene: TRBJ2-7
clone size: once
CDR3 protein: CASSPSGARTYEQYF
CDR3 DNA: TGTGCCAGCAGTCCGAGCGGGGCCCGAACCTACGAGCAGTACTTC

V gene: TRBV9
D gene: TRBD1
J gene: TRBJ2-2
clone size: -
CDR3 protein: CASSVVQGVNTGELFF
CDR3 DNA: TGTGCCAGCAGCGTAGTACAGGGGGTGAACACCGGGGAGCTGTTTTTT

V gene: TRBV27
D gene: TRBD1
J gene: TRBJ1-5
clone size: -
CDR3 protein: CASSPRTGLGNQPQHF
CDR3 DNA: TGTGCCAGCAGTCCGAGGACAGGTCTGGGCAATCAGCCCCAGCATTTT

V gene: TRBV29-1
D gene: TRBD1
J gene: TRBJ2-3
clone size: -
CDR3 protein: CSVDSGTETDTQYF
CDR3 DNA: TGCAGCGTTGATAGTGGGACAGAGACAGATACGCAGTATTTT

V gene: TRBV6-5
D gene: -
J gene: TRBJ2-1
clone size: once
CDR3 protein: CASSYPGHNEQFF
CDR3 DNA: TGTGCCAGCAGTTATCCAGGTCACAATGAGCAGTTCTTC

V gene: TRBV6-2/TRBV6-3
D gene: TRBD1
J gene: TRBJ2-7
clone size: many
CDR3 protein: CASSYSTGGFYEQYF
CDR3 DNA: TGTGCCAGCAGTTACTCGACAGGGGGATTTTACGAGCAGTACTTC

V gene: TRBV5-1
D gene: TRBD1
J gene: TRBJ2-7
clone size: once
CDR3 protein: CASSRTGELREQYF
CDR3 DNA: TGCGCCAGCAGCCGGACAGGGGAACTACGCGAGCAGTACTTC

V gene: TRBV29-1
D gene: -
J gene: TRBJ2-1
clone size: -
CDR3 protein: CSGISVQGSSYNEQFF
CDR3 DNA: TGCAGCGGCATATCGGTTCAGGGAAGCTCCTACAATGAGCAGTTCTTC

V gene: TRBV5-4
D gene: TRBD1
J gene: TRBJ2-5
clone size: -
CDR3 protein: CASSLRTGQETQYF
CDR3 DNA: TGTGCCAGCAGCCTTAGGACAGGCCAAGAGACCCAGTACTTC

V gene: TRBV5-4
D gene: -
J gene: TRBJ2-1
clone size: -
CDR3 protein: CASRAGAPDEQFF
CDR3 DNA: TGTGCCAGCAGGGCGGGGGCCCCCGATGAGCAGTTCTTC

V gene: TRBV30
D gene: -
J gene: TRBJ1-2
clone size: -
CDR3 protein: CAWSPGNYGYTF
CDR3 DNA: TGTGCCTGGAGTCCGGGGAACTATGGCTACACCTTC

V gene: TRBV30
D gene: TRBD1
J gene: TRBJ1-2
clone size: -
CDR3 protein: CAWSKGQGIGYTF
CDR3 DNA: TGTGCCTGGTCTAAGGGACAGGGGATCGGCTACACCTTC

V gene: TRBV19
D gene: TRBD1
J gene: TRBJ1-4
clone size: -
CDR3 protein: CASRPGGQGTEKLFF
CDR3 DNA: TGTGCCAGTAGACCCGGGGGACAGGGGACCGAAAAACTGTTTTTT